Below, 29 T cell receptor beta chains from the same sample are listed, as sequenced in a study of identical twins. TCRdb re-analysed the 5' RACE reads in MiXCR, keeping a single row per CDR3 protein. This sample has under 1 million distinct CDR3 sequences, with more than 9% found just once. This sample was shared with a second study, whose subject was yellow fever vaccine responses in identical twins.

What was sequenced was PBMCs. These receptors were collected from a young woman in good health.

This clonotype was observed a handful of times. Here the CDR3 reads CASSQEGGKLTDTQYF. As DNA, the CDR3 is TGCGCCAGCAGCCAAGAGGGGGGGAAGTTGACAGATACGCAGTATTTT. The chain is built from TRBV4-1 and TRBJ2-3; 7 nucleotides line up with TRBD2. V was pared by 0 bases and J by 3 bases, with 6 bases of the junction left unmatched. CDR1 and CDR2 from the germline V gene are MGHRA and YSYEKL. The CDR3 consists of 16 residues.

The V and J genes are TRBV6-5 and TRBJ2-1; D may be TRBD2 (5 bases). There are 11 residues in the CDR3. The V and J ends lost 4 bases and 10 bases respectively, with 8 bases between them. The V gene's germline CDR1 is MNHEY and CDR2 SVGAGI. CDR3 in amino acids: CASSSEVEQFF. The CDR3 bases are TGTGCCAGCAGTTCGGAGGTGGAGCAGTTCTTC.

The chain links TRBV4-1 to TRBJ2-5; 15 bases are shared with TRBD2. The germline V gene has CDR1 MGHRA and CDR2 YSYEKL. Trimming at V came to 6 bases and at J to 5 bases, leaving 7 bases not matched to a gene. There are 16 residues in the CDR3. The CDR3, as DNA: TGCGCCAGCAGTCCTGGGACTAGCGGGGGGTTCGAGACCCAGTACTTC. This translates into CASSPGTSGGFETQYF.

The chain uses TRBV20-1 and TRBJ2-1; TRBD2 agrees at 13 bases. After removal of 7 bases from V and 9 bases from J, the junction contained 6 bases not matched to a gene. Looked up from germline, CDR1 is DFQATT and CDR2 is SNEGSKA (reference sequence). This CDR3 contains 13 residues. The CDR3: CSVTSGRSGEQFF. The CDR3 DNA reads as TGCAGTGTGACTAGCGGGAGGTCTGGTGAGCAGTTCTTC.

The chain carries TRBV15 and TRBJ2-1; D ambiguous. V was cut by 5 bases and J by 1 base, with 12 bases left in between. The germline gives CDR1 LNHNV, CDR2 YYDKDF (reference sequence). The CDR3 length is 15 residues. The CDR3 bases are TGTGCCACCAGCTCTCCTGAAGGGTCCTACAATGAGCAGTTCTTC. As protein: CATSSPEGSYNEQFF.

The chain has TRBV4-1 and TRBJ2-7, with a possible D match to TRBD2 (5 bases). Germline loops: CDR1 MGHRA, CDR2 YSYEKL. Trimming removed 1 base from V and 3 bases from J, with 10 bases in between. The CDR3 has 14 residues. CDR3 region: CASSQGVSGYEQYV. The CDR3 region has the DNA TGCGCCAGCAGCCAAGGGGTCAGCGGCTACGAGCAGTACGTC.

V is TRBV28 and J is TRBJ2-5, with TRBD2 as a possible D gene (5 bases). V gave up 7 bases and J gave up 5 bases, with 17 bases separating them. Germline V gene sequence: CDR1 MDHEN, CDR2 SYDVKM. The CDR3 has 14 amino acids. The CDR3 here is CASNLRGGSETQYF. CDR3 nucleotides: TGTGCCAGCAATCTCCGTGGAGGTTCGGAGACCCAGTACTTC.

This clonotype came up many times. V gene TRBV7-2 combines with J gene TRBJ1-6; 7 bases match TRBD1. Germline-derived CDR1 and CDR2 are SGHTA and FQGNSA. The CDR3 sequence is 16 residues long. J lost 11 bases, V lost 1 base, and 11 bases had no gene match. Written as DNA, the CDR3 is TGTGCCAGCAGCTTAGTTGGCAGGGGGACAGTTACACCCCTCCACTTT. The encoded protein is CASSLVGRGTVTPLHF. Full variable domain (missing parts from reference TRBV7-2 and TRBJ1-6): GAGVSQSPSNKVTEKGKDVELRCDPISGHTALYWYRQSLGQGLEFLIYFQGNSAPDKSGLPSDRFSAERTGGSVSTLTIQRTQQEDSAVYLCASSLVGRGTVTPLHFGNGTRLTVT.

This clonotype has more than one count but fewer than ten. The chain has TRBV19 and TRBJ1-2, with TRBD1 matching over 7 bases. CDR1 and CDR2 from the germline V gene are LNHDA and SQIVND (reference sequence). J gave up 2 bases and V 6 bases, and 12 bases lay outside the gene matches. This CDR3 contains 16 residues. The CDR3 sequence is CASRLHRDSNNYGYTF. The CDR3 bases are TGTGCCAGTAGACTCCACCGGGACAGCAACAACTATGGCTACACCTTC.

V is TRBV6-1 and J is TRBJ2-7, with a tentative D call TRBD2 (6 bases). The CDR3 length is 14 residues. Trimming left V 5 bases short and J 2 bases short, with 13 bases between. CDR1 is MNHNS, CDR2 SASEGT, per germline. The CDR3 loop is CASSLASVAYEQYF. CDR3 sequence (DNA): TGTGCCAGCAGTCTAGCTAGCGTCGCCTACGAGCAGTACTTC.

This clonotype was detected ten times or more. The CDR3 sequence is CAIGTANTGELFF. The CDR3 nucleotides are TGTGCCATCGGGACTGCGAACACCGGGGAGCTGTTTTTT. The rearrangement uses TRBV6-1 and TRBJ2-2, with D perhaps TRBD2 (6 bases). The CDR3 is made up of 13 amino acids. Deletions cut 10 bases from V and 0 bases from J, with 9 bases between. CDR1 is MNHNS, CDR2 SASEGT, per germline.

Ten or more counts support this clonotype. The CDR3 region has the DNA TGTGCCAGCAGCCAGGACCGGGGACTCCACGAGCAGTACTTC. It codes for CASSQDRGLHEQYF. The rearrangement uses TRBV4-2 and TRBJ2-7; D might be TRBD2 (6 bases). CDR3 length: 14 residues. V lost 3 bases and J lost 5, with 14 bases in between. Germline-derived CDR1 and CDR2 are LGHNA and YNFKEQ.

This chain's CDR3 is CASSLGRGTTDTQYF. The CDR3 DNA reads as TGCGCCAGCAGCTTGGGGAGGGGGACCACAGATACGCAGTATTTT. V usage is TRBV5-1 and J usage is TRBJ2-3; tentatively, D is TRBD1 or TRBD2 (6 bases each). The CDR3 contains 15 residues. Trimming took 0 bases from V and 2 from J, leaving 10 bases between them. Germline-derived CDR1 and CDR2 are SGHRS and YFSETQ.

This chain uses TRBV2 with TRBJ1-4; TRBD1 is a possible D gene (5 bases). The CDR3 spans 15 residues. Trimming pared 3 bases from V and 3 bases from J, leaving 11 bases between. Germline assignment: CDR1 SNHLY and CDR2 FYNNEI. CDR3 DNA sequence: TGTGCCAGCAGTGATCGGGGGGTGGCTAATGAAAAACTGTTTTTT. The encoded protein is CASSDRGVANEKLFF.

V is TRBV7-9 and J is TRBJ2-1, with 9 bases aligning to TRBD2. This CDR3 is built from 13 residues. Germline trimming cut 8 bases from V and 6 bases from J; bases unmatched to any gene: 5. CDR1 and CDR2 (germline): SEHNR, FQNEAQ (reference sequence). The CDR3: CASVGLAINEQFF. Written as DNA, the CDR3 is TGTGCCAGCGTGGGACTAGCTATCAATGAGCAGTTCTTC. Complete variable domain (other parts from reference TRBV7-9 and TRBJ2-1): DTGVSQNPRHKITKRGQNVTFRCDPISEHNRLYWYRQTLGQGPEFLTYFQNEAQLEKSRLLSDRFSAERPKGSFSTLEIQRTEQGDSAMYLCASVGLAINEQFFGPGTRLTVL.

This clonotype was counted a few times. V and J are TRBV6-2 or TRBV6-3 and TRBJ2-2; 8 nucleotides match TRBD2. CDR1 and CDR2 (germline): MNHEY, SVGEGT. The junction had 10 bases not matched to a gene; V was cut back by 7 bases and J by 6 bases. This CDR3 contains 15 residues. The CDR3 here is CASTPGGPIAGELFF. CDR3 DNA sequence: TGTGCCAGCACCCCGGGGGGGCCGATCGCCGGGGAGCTGTTTTTT.

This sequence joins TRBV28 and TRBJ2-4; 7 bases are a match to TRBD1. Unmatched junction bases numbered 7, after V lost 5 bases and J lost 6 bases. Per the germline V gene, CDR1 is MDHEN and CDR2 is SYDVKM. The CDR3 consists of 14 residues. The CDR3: CASSPDRAINIQYF. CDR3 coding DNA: TGTGCCAGCAGTCCAGACAGGGCGATAAACATTCAGTACTTC.

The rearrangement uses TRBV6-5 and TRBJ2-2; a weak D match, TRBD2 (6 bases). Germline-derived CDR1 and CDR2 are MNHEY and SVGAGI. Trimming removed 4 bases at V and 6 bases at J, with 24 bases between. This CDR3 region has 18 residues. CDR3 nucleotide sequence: TGTGCCAGCAGTTTCCGTTCCCCCGGGACTCAAATGGCCGGGGAGCTGTTTTTT. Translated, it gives CASSFRSPGTQMAGELFF.

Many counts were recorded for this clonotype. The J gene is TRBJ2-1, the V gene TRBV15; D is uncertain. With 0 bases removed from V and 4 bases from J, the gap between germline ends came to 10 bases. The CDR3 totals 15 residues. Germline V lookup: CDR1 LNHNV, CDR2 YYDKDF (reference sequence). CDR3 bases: TGTGCCACCAGCAGAGATCAGGACCAGTACAATGAGCAGTTCTTC. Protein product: CATSRDQDQYNEQFF.

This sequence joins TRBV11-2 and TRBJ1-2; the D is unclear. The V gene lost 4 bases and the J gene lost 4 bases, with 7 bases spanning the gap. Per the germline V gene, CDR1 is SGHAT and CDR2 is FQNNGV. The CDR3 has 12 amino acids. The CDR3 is CASSSAAYGYTF. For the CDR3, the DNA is TGTGCCAGCAGCTCCGCAGCCTATGGCTACACCTTC.

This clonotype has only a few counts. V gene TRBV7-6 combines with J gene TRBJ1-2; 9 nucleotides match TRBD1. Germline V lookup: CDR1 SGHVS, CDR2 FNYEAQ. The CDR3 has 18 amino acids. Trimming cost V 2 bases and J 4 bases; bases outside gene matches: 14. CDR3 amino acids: CASSLREYPGQGGYGYTF. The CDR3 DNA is TGTGCCAGCAGCTTACGTGAATACCCGGGACAGGGCGGCTATGGCTACACCTTC.

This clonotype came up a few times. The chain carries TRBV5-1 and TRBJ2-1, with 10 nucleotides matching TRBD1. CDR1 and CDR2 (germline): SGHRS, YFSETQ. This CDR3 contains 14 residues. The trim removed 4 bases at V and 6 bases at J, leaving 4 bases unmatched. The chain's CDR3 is CASSVRQGANEQFF. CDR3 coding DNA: TGCGCCAGCAGCGTAAGACAGGGGGCCAATGAGCAGTTCTTC. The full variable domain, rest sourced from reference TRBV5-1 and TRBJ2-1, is KAGVTQTPRYLIKTRGQQVTLSCSPISGHRSVSWYQQTPGQGLQFLFEYFSETQRNKGNFPGRFSGRQFSNSRSEMNVSTLELGDSALYLCASSVRQGANEQFFGPGTRLTVL.

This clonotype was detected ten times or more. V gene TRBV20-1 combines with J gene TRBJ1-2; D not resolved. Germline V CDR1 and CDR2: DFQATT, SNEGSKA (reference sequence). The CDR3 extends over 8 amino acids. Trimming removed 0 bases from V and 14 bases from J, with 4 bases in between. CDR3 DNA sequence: TGCAGTGCTAGAGATAATACCTTC. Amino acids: CSARDNTF.

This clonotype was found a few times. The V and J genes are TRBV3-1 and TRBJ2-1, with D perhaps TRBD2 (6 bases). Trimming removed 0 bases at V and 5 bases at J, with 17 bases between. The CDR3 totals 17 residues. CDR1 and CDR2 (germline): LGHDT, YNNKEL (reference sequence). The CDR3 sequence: CASSQDLMAGNNNEQFF. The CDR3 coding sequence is TGTGCCAGCAGCCAAGATCTGATGGCGGGAAACAACAATGAGCAGTTCTTC.

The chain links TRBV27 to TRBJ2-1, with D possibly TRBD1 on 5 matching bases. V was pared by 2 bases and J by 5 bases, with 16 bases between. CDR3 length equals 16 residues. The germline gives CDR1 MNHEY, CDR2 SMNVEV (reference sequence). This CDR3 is CASSLLIGANNNEQFF. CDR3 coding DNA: TGTGCCAGCAGTTTACTCATTGGGGCGAATAACAATGAGCAGTTCTTC.

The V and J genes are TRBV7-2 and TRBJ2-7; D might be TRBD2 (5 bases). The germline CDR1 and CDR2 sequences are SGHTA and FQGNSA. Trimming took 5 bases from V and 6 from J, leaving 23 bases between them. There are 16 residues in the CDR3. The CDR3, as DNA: TGTGCCAGCAGCCCGCATTCGATCACTAGTCAGGCCGAGCAGTACTTC. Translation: CASSPHSITSQAEQYF. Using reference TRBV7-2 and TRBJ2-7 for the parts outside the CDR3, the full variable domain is GAGVSQSPSNKVTEKGKDVELRCDPISGHTALYWYRQSLGQGLEFLIYFQGNSAPDKSGLPSDRFSAERTGGSVSTLTIQRTQQEDSAVYLCASSPHSITSQAEQYFGPGTRLTVT.

The CDR3 bases are TGTGCCAGCAGTTCGGGGGTAAAGGACACCGGGGAGCTGTTTTTT. This encodes CASSSGVKDTGELFF. The chain carries TRBV12-3 or TRBV12-4 and TRBJ2-2, with TRBD2 as a possible D gene (6 bases). Trimming removed 4 bases at V and 3 bases at J, with 12 bases between. The CDR3 extends over 15 amino acids.

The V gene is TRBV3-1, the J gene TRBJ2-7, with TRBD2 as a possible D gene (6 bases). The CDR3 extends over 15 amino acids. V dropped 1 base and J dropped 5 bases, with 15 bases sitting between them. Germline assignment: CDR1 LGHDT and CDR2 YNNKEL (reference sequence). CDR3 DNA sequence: TGTGCCAGCAGCCAAGGGACTCTAGCGTCTCACGAGCAGTACTTC. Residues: CASSQGTLASHEQYF.

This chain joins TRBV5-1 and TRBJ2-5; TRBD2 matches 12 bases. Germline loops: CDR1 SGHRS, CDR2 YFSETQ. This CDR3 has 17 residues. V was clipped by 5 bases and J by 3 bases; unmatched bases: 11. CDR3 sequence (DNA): TGCGCCAGCAGTCACCCTAGCGGGAGGGCCTTGGAAGAGACCCAGTACTTC. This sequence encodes CASSHPSGRALEETQYF. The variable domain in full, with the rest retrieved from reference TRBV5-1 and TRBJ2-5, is KAGVTQTPRYLIKTRGQQVTLSCSPISGHRSVSWYQQTPGQGLQFLFEYFSETQRNKGNFPGRFSGRQFSNSRSEMNVSTLELGDSALYLCASSHPSGRALEETQYFGPGTRLLVL.